The subject of this entry is one T cell receptor (beta chain). The entry originates in a study of cytomegalovirus exposure and HLA in healthy donors. PCR used 60 Vbeta primers and 13 Jbeta primers. Authors' analysis steps: About 9.9 million shared chains were among tens of millions of unique TCR beta chains counted in a later analysis. The table came from immunoSEQ multiplex PCR; TCRdb's copy has only in-frame clones and leaves some out. V, J and clone size are taken as reported in that table, and D and trimming were inferred from the DNA itself. The sample lists about 190,000 clones, 74% occurring once. CDR3 size: 15 residues. The V gene's germline CDR1 is LNHNV and CDR2 YYDKDF (reference sequence). The V segment lost 5 bases and the J segment 6 bases; nucleotides outside the gene matches: 5.

The receptor was isolated from a woman aged 25-40 years in good health and CMV-seropositive. Sequenced sample: PBMCs. V gene TRBV15 combines with J gene TRBJ1-6; 9 bases line up with TRBD1. CDR3 residues: CATSDGDRANSPLHF. The DNA of the CDR3 is TGTGCCACCAGCGATGGGGACAGGGCTAATTCACCCCTCCACTTT.